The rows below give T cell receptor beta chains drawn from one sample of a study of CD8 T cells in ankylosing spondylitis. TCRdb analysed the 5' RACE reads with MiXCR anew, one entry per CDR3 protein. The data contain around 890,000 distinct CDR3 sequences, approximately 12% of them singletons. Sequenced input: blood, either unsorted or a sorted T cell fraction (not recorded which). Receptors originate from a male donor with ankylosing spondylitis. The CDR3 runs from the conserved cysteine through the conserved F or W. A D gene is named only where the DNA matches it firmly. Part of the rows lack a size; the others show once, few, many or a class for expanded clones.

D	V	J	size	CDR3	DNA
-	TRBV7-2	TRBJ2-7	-	CASSLGMPFEQYF	TGTGCCAGCAGCTTAGGGATGCCTTTCGAGCAGTACTTC
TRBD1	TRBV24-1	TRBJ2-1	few	CATSGGEAHNEQFF	TGTGCCACCTCAGGGGGCGAGGCCCACAATGAGCAGTTCTTC
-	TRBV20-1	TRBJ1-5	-	CSAGGAGQPQHF	TGCAGTGCCGGGGGCGCAGGTCAGCCCCAGCATTTT
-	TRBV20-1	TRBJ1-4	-	CSARDPRGSGEKLFF	TGCAGTGCTAGAGATCCGAGGGGATCTGGTGAAAAACTGTTTTTT
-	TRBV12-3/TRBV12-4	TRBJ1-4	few	CASSPRRAPNEKLFF	TGTGCCAGCAGTCCACGCAGGGCCCCTAATGAAAAACTGTTTTTT
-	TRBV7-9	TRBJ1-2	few	CASSLFGGESGYTF	TGTGCCAGCAGCTTATTTGGCGGGGAGAGCGGCTACACCTTC
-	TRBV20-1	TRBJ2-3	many	CSASGRVRAYTDTQYF	TGCAGTGCTAGCGGGAGAGTAAGAGCCTACACAGATACGCAGTATTTT
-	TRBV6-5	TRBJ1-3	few	CASMTSGNTIYF	TGTGCCAGCATGACATCTGGAAACACCATATATTTT
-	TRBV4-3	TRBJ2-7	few	CASSQAKDSYEQYF	TGCGCCAGCAGCCAAGCTAAGGACTCCTACGAGCAGTACTTC
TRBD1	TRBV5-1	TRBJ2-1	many	CASSSGTGNNEQFF	TGCGCCAGCAGCTCCGGGACAGGGAACAATGAGCAGTTCTTC
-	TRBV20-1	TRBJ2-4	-	CSASVSGRPKNIQYF	TGCAGTGCTAGCGTTTCGGGAAGACCCAAAAACATTCAGTACTTC
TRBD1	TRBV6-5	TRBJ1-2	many	CASSFDRTGNYGYTF	TGTGCCAGCAGTTTTGACCGGACAGGGAACTATGGCTACACCTTC
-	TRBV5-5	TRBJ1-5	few	CASSFRSGLNQPQHF	TGTGCCAGCAGCTTCAGATCCGGCCTCAATCAGCCCCAGCATTTT
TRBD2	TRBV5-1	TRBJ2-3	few	CASSLVPSGTDTQYF	TGCGCCAGCAGCTTGGTTCCTAGCGGTACAGATACGCAGTATTTT
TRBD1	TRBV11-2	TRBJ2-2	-	CASSSRGRMGTGELFF	TGTGCCAGCAGCTCCAGGGGGCGAATGGGTACCGGGGAGCTGTTTTTT
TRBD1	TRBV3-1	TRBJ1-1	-	CASSQATGGEAFF	TGTGCCAGCAGCCAAGCTACAGGGGGTGAAGCTTTCTTT
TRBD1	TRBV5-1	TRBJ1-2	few	CASSLGMTGFYGYTF	TGCGCCAGCAGCTTGGGAATGACAGGGTTCTATGGCTACACCTTC
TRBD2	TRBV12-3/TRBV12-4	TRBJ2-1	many	CASRRIAGGWGHEQFF	TGTGCCAGCAGGAGGATAGCGGGAGGATGGGGCCATGAGCAGTTCTTC
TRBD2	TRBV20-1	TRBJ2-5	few	CSARDSLHLAGLQETQYF	TGCAGTGCTAGAGATTCTCTCCATCTAGCGGGGTTACAAGAGACCCAGTACTTC
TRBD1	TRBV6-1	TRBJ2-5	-	CASGRQGWQETQYF	TGTGCCAGCGGACGACAGGGGTGGCAAGAGACCCAGTACTTC
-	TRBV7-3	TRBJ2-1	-	CASSSQINNEQFF	TGTGCCAGCAGCTCACAGATTAACAATGAGCAGTTCTTC
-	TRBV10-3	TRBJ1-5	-	CAISDRASNQPQHF	TGTGCCATCAGCGACCGGGCCTCGAACCAGCCCCAGCATTTT
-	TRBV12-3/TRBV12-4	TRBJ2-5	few	CASSPARTRSQETQYF	TGTGCCAGCAGTCCGGCCCGAACTAGGTCCCAAGAGACCCAGTACTTC
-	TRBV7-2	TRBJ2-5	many	CASTEGPTQETQYF	TGTGCCAGCACCGAGGGGCCTACTCAAGAGACCCAGTACTTC
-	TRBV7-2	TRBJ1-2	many	CASSLAHPKGYTF	TGTGCCAGCAGTTTAGCACATCCCAAGGGCTACACCTTC
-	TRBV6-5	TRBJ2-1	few	CASSSADGDSYNEQFF	TGTGCCAGCAGTTCCGCTGACGGAGACTCCTACAATGAGCAGTTCTTC
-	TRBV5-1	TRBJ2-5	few	CASNLDGRQETQYF	TGCGCCAGCAACTTGGATGGCAGACAAGAGACCCAGTACTTC
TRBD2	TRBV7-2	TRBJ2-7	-	CASSLGGSYHEQYF	TGTGCCAGCAGCTTGGGGGGGAGTTACCACGAGCAGTACTTC
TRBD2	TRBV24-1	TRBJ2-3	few	CATSDAGTITDTQYF	TGTGCCACCAGTGATGCCGGGACTATCACAGATACGCAGTATTTT
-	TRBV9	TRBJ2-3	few	CASSVDVFTDTQYF	TGTGCCAGCAGCGTAGACGTGTTCACAGATACGCAGTATTTT
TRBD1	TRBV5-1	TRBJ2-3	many	CASSLQGVADTQYF	TGCGCCAGCAGCTTACAGGGGGTCGCAGATACGCAGTATTTT
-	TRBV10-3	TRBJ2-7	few	CAISDRAHSYEQYF	TGTGCCATCAGTGATAGGGCGCACTCCTACGAGCAGTACTTC
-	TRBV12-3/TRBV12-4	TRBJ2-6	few	CASSTGLRGANVLTF	TGTGCCAGCAGTACAGGGTTGCGCGGGGCCAACGTCCTGACTTTC
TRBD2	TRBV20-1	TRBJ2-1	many	CSASSGRDNEQFF	TGCAGTGCCTCTAGCGGGAGGGACAATGAGCAGTTCTTC
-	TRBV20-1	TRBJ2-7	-	CSASTTAAYEQYF	TGCAGTGCTAGTACAACGGCAGCCTACGAGCAGTACTTC
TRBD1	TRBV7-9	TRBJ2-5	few	CASSLQGQPRETQYF	TGTGCCAGCAGCTTACAGGGACAGCCAAGGGAGACCCAGTACTTC
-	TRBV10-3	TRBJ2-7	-	CAISDGTRIYEQYF	TGTGCCATCAGTGACGGGACAAGGATCTACGAGCAGTACTTC
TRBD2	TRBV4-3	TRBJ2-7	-	CASSQVRRRWGGEQYF	TGCGCCAGCAGCCAAGTTAGGAGACGGTGGGGGGGAGAGCAGTACTTC
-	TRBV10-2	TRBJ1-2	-	CASSGPIYYGYTF	TGCGCCAGCAGCGGCCCGATCTACTATGGCTACACCTTC
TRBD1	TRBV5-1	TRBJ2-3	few	CASSLDRGDGTDTQYF	TGCGCCAGCAGCTTGGACAGGGGGGACGGCACAGATACGCAGTATTTT
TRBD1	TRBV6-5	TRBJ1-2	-	CASSYLQGGGYTF	TGTGCCAGCAGTTACTTACAGGGGGGAGGCTACACCTTC
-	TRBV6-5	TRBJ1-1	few	CASSSVEGSPQAFF	TGTGCCAGCAGTTCGGTCGAGGGTAGCCCCCAGGCTTTCTTT
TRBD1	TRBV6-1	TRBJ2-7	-	CASSITGQGKQYF	TGTGCCAGCAGCATCACCGGACAGGGAAAGCAGTACTTC
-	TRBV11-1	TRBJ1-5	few	CASSLAIAGRIDSNQPQHF	TGTGCCAGCAGCTTGGCGATAGCGGGACGGATAGATAGCAATCAGCCCCAGCATTTT
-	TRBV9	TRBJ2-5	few	CASSVAPSQETQYF	TGTGCCAGCAGCGTAGCTCCCAGCCAAGAGACCCAGTACTTC
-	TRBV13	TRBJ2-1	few	CASSSRAVRQFF	TGTGCCAGCAGCTCCCGGGCGGTGAGGCAGTTCTTC
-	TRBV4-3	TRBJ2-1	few	CASSQDYIWNEQFF	TGCGCCAGCAGCCAAGACTACATTTGGAATGAGCAGTTCTTC
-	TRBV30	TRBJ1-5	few	CAWSVRGVGQPQHF	TGTGCCTGGAGTGTAAGGGGGGTAGGGCAGCCCCAGCATTTT
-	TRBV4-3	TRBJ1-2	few	CASSQAGTPTNYGYTF	TGCGCCAGCAGCCAGGCCGGGACACCAACTAACTATGGCTACACCTTC
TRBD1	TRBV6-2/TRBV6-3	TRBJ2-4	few	CASSYDRGPFIAKNIQYF	TGTGCCAGCAGTTACGACAGGGGGCCTTTTATAGCCAAAAACATTCAGTACTTC
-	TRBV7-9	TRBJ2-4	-	CASRPQQGNIQYF	TGTGCCAGCAGACCACAACAGGGAAACATTCAGTACTTC
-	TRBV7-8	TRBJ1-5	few	CASSIGIALRDNNQPQHF	TGTGCCAGCAGTATCGGGATCGCCCTCCGGGACAACAATCAGCCCCAGCATTTT
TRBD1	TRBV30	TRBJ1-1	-	CAWATGGNTEAFF	TGTGCCTGGGCGACAGGGGGGAACACTGAAGCTTTCTTT
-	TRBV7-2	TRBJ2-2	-	CASSSYIPTATGELFF	TGTGCCAGCAGCTCTTACATCCCCACAGCCACCGGGGAGCTGTTTTTT
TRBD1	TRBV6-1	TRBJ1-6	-	CASRGPDRGINSPLHF	TGTGCCAGCAGAGGCCCGGACAGGGGAATCAATTCACCCCTCCACTTT
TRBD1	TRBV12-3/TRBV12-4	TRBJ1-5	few	CASSLSTGVGNQPQHF	TGTGCCAGCAGTTTATCCACAGGGGTGGGGAATCAGCCCCAGCATTTT
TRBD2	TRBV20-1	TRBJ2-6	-	CSARVVLAGLGGANVLTF	TGCAGTGCTAGAGTGGTTCTAGCGGGCCTCGGTGGGGCCAACGTCCTGACTTTC
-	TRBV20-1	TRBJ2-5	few	CSALRTSAQETQYF	TGCAGTGCCCTCAGAACAAGTGCACAAGAGACCCAGTACTTC
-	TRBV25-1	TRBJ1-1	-	CASSDGALGTEAFF	TGTGCCAGCAGTGACGGTGCCTTGGGCACTGAAGCTTTCTTT
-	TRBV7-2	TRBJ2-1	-	CASTNYNEQFF	TGTGCCAGCACCAATTACAATGAGCAGTTCTTC